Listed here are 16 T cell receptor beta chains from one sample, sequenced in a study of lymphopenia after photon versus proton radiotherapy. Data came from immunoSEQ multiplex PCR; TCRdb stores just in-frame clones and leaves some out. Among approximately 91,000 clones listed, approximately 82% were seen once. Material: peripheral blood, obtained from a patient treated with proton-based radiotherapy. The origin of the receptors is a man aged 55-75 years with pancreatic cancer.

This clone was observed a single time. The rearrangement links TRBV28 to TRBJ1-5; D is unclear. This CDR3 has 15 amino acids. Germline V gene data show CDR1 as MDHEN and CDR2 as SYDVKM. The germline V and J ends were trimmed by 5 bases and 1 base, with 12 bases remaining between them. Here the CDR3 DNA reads TGTGCCAGCAGTACCTCACAAGGGAGCAATCAGCCCCAGCATTTT. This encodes CASSTSQGSNQPQHF.

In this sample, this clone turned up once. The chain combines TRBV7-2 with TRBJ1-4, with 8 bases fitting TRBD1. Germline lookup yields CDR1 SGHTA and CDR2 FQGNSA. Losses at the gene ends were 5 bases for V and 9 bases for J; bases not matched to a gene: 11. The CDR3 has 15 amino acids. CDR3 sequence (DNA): TGTGCCAGCAGCGGTCGGACAGGGACAATGCAAAAACTGTTTTTT. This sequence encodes CASSGRTGTMQKLFF.

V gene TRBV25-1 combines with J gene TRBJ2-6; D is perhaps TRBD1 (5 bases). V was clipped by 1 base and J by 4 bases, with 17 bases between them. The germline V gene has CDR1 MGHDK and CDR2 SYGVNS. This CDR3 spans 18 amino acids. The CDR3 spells CASSESRGRAPGANVLTF. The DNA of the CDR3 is TGTGCCAGCAGTGAATCCCGCGGCAGGGCTCCCGGGGCCAACGTCCTGACTTTC.

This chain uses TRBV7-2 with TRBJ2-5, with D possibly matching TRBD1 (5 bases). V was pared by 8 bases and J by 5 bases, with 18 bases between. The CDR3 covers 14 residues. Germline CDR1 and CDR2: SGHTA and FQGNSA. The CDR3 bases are TGTGCCAGCTCCCGAAGTGGGGCCGGGGAGACCCAGTACTTC. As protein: CASSRSGAGETQYF.

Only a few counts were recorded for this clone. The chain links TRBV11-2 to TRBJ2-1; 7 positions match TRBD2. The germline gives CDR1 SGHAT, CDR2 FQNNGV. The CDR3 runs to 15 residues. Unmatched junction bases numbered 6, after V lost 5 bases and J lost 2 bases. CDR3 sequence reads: CASSPGTITYNEQFF. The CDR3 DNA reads TGTGCCAGCAGCCCCGGGACTATCACCTACAATGAGCAGTTCTTC.

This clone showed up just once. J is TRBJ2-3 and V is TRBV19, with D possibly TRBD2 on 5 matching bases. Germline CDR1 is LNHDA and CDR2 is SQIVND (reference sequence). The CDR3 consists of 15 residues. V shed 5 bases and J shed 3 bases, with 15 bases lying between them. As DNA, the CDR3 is TGTGCCAGTAGTGTACCGGGAAAAGGGACAGATACGCAGTATTTT. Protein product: CASSVPGKGTDTQYF. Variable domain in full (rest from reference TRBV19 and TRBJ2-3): DGGITQSPKYLFRKEGQNVTLSCEQNLNHDAMYWYRQDPGQGLRLIYYSQIVNDFQKGDIAEGYSVSREKKESFPLTVTSAQKNPTAFYLCASSVPGKGTDTQYFGPGTRLTVL.

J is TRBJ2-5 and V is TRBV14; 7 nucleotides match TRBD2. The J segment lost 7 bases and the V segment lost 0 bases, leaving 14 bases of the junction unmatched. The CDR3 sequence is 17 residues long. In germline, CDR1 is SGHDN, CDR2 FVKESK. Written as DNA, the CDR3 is TGTGCCAGCAGCCAAGAGAGCCGGGAGGTGACAAGATTGACCCAGTACTTC. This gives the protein CASSQESREVTRLTQYF.

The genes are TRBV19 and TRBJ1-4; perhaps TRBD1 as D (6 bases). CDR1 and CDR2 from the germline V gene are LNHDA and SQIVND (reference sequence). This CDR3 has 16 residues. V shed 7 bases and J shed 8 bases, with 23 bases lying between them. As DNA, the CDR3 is TGTGCCAGTATGGGTTCGCGGGGGGCGCTTCGGGAAAAACTGTTTTTT. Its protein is CASMGSRGALREKLFF.

This chain's CDR3 is CASSHRTQYNGYTF. The CDR3 coding sequence is TGTGCCAGCAGCCATAGGACGCAATATAATGGCTACACCTTC. The chain uses TRBV7-9 and TRBJ1-2; D not resolved. The CDR3 totals 14 residues. The V end was cut by 5 bases, the J end by 6 bases, with 16 bases between. From germline, CDR1 is SEHNR and CDR2 FQNEAQ (reference sequence).

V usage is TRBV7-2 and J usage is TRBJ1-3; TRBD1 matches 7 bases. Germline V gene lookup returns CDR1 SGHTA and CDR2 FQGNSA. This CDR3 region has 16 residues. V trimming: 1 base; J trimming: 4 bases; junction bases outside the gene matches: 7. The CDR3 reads CASSLVGGTAGNTIYF. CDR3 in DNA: TGTGCCAGCAGCTTAGTAGGAGGGACAGCCGGAAACACCATATATTTT.

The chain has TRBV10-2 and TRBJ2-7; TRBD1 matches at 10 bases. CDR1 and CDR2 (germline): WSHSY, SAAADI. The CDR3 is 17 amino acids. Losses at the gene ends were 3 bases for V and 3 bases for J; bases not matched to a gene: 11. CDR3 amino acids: CASSDLRGGQGNYEQYF. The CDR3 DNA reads TGCGCCAGCAGTGACCTAAGGGGGGGACAGGGGAACTACGAGCAGTACTTC.

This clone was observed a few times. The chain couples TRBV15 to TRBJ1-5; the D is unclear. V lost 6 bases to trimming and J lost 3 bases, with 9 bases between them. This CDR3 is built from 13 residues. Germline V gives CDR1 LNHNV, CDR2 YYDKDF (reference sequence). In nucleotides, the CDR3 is TGTGCCACCAGGCAAGATTTCAATCAGCCCCAGCATTTT. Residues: CATRQDFNQPQHF.

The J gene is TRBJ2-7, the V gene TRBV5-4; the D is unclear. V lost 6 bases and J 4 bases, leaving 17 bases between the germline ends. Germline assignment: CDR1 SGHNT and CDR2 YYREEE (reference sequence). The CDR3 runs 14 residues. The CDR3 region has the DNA TGTGCCAGCAACTCTGGACCCCACGGTTACGAGCAGTACTTC. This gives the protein CASNSGPHGYEQYF.

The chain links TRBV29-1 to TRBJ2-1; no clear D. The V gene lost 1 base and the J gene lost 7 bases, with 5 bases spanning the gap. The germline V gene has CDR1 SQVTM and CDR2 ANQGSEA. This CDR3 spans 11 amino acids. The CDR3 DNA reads TGCAGCGTTGAAGTTTTAAATGAGCAGTTCTTC. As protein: CSVEVLNEQFF.

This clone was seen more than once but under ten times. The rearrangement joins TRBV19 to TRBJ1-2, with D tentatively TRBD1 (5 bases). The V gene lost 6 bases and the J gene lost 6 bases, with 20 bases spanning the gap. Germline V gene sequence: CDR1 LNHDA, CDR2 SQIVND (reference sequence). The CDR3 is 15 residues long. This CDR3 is CASRPRGASEDGYTF. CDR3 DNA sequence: TGTGCCAGTAGACCGCGTGGGGCCTCAGAGGATGGCTACACCTTC.

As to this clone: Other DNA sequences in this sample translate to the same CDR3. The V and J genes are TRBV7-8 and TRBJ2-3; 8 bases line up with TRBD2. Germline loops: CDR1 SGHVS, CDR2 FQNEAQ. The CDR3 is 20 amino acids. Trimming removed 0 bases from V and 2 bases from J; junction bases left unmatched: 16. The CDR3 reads CASSLAGSGTNREATDTQYF. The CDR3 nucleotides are TGTGCCAGCAGCTTAGCAGGTAGCGGGACAAACCGAGAGGCCACAGATACGCAGTATTTT.